Following are 21 T cell receptor beta chains from one sample sequenced in a study of early T cells in non-severe SARS-CoV-2 infection. TCRdb called the 5' RACE reads again in MiXCR, with one record for every CDR3 protein. This table holds 65,000 to 95,000 distinct CDR3 sequences, 8.5% to 10% found once. Sequences were obtained from whole blood. The receptors were sampled from an adult who was a healthcare worker with PCR-confirmed SARS-CoV-2 infection or an uninfected control (not recorded which).

This clonotype was recorded many times. The chain is built from TRBV6-6 and TRBJ1-1, with TRBD1 matching over 8 bases. V shed 5 bases, J shed 4 bases, and the junction held 6 bases outside the gene matches. The CDR3 contains 14 residues. Germline V gene sequence: CDR1 MNHNY, CDR2 SVGAGI (reference sequence). The DNA of the CDR3 is TGTGCCAGCAGTCCACAGGGGGGGAGCACTGAAGCTTTCTTT. Amino acid sequence: CASSPQGGSTEAFF.

The sample holds a few counts of this clonotype. The chain carries TRBV11-2 and TRBJ2-1; D gene unclear. Between the trimmed V and J ends, which lost 3 bases and 15 bases, there was a span of 18 bases. The CDR3 is made up of 13 amino acids. Germline-derived CDR1 and CDR2 are SGHAT and FQNNGV. In DNA, the CDR3 is TGTGCCAGCAGCTTCGAACGCGCGGCGTTATCGTTCTTC. Encoded protein: CASSFERAALSFF. Full variable domain (rest looked up from reference TRBV11-2 and TRBJ2-1): EAGVAQSPRYKIIEKRQSVAFWCNPISGHATLYWYQQILGQGPKLLIQFQNNGVVDDSQLPKDRFSAERLKGVDSTLKIQPAKLEDSAVYLCASSFERAALSFFGPGTRLTVL.

The rearrangement joins TRBV2 to TRBJ2-2; 7 bases agree with TRBD2. From germline, CDR1 is SNHLY and CDR2 FYNNEI. The CDR3 consists of 15 residues. Trimming at V came to 8 bases and at J to 4 bases, leaving 10 bases not matched to a gene. The CDR3 nucleotides are TGTGCCAGCTTACCGGGGGGTCAGGGCACCGGGGAGCTGTTTTTT. Protein sequence: CASLPGGQGTGELFF.

This clonotype was recorded a few times. The rearrangement uses TRBV10-2 and TRBJ1-2, with 7 bases matching TRBD1. V gave up 6 bases and J gave up 5 bases; unmatched junction bases: 6. The CDR3 is made up of 13 amino acids. Germline CDR1 is WSHSY and CDR2 is SAAADI. The CDR3 DNA is TGCGCCAGCAGCCAGGGACAGTCTTATGGCTACACCTTC. Protein: CASSQGQSYGYTF.

The chain has TRBV20-1 and TRBJ2-7; 9 bases map to TRBD2. With 3 bases clipped from V and 5 bases from J, the junction kept 8 bases outside the gene matches. This CDR3 is built from 14 residues. Germline V lookup: CDR1 DFQATT, CDR2 SNEGSKA (reference sequence). The CDR3 spells CSARVAGARDEQYF. The CDR3 DNA follows: TGCAGTGCTAGGGTAGCGGGAGCCAGGGACGAGCAGTACTTC.

This clonotype has at least ten counts. In DNA, the CDR3 is TGTGCCAGCAGCCCTACCGGGTCTGAAAAACTGTTTTTT. It codes for CASSPTGSEKLFF. This sequence joins TRBV7-9 and TRBJ1-4; D is unresolved. This CDR3 has 13 residues. Germline assignment: CDR1 SEHNR and CDR2 FQNEAQ (reference sequence). V was cut by 5 bases and J by 7 bases, with 11 bases left in between.

Note on this clonotype: One end of the junction does not line up with germline, which may come from a read error. V usage is TRBV20-1 and J usage is TRBJ2-1; TRBD2 aligns across 7 bases. Germline V CDR1 and CDR2: DFQATT, SNEGSKA (reference sequence). The CDR3 runs 11 residues. The CDR3 sequence is CSAGDYYEQFF. CDR3 DNA sequence: TGCAGTGCCGGGGACTACTATGAGCAGTTCTTC.

This clonotype was observed many times. The chain uses TRBV27 and TRBJ2-4; D gene ambiguous. Trimming removed 8 bases from V and 0 bases from J, with 14 bases in between. The CDR3 length is 15 residues. Germline CDR1 reads MNHEY; CDR2 reads SMNVEV (reference sequence). CDR3 in amino acids: CASGPPHRAKNIQYF. The CDR3 DNA reads as TGTGCCAGCGGCCCCCCCCACAGAGCCAAAAACATTCAGTACTTC.

The chain carries TRBV20-1 and TRBJ2-7, with D perhaps assigned TRBD1 or TRBD2 (6 bases each). V was pared by 0 bases and J by 3 bases, with 12 bases between. Germline-derived CDR1 and CDR2 are DFQATT and SNEGSKA (reference sequence). The CDR3 sequence is 14 residues long. CDR3 nucleotide sequence: TGCAGTGCTAGAGATCGAAGGGGGGACTACGAGCAGTACTTC. Its protein product is CSARDRRGDYEQYF.

This clonotype was counted many times. The rearrangement uses TRBV28 and TRBJ1-2; 8 nucleotides match TRBD1. CDR1 MDHEN and CDR2 SYDVKM come from the germline V gene. The CDR3 is 13 amino acids. The trim removed 6 bases at V and 8 bases at J, leaving 8 bases unmatched. CDR3 sequence (DNA): TGTGCCAGCAGACCGGACAGGGTTGGCGGCTACACCTTC. This gives the protein CASRPDRVGGYTF.

The sample holds many counts of this clonotype. The J gene is TRBJ2-3, the V gene TRBV5-8, with 10 nucleotides matching TRBD2. CDR1 is SGHTS, CDR2 YDEGEE, per germline. The CDR3 contains 17 residues. Trimming at V came to 5 bases and at J to 2 bases, leaving 11 bases not matched to a gene. In DNA, the CDR3 is TGTGCCAGCAGTTTCCTCGGACTAGCGGAGACCACAGATACGCAGTATTTT. Residues: CASSFLGLAETTDTQYF. Full variable domain (outside the CDR3, taken from reference TRBV5-8 and TRBJ2-3): EAGVTQSPTHLIKTRGQQATLRCSPISGHTSVYWYQQALGLGLQFLLWYDEGEERNRGNFPPRFSGRQFPNYSSELNVNALELEDSALYLCASSFLGLAETTDTQYFGPGTRLTVL.

This clonotype has a handful of counts. The V call is TRBV9, the J call TRBJ2-5; maybe TRBD2 (5 bases). V lost 0 bases to trimming and J lost 4 bases, with 7 bases between them. Germline CDR1 reads SGDLS; CDR2 reads YYNGEE. The CDR3 runs to 13 residues. CDR3 bases: TGTGCCAGCAGCGTAGGAGGAGGAGAGACCCAGTACTTC. The encoded protein is CASSVGGGETQYF.

This clonotype was counted ten times or more. The J gene is TRBJ2-4, the V gene TRBV7-9; no firm D call. The length of the CDR3 is 13 residues. Germline CDR1 SEHNR, CDR2 FQNEAQ (reference sequence). The ends were cut back, 5 bases at V and 6 bases at J, with 11 bases in the middle. CDR3 loop: CASSLSALNIQYF. The CDR3 DNA is TGTGCCAGCAGCCTGTCCGCATTAAACATTCAGTACTTC.

This clonotype was observed a handful of times. The rearrangement joins TRBV5-1 to TRBJ2-1; D is unresolved. The V gene's germline CDR1 is SGHRS and CDR2 YFSETQ. V was pared by 0 bases and J by 12 bases, with 13 bases between. The CDR3 is made up of 13 amino acids. In DNA, the CDR3 is TGCGCCAGCAGCTTGGATCGCCCTGGCTGGCAGTTCTTC. Protein sequence: CASSLDRPGWQFF.

This clonotype was observed at least ten times. The rearrangement uses TRBV6-1 and TRBJ2-7; tentatively, D is TRBD1 (5 bases). The V gene's germline CDR1 is MNHNS and CDR2 SASEGT. This CDR3 contains 17 residues. Trimming removed 2 bases at V and 0 bases at J, with 17 bases between. In DNA, the CDR3 is TGTGCCAGCAGTGAAATCGCCCCGTCAGGGCGCTCCTACGAGCAGTACTTC. Its translation: CASSEIAPSGRSYEQYF.

This clonotype was found many times. The chain links TRBV20-1 to TRBJ1-6; tentatively, D is TRBD1 (5 bases). The V gene's germline CDR1 is DFQATT and CDR2 SNEGSKA (reference sequence). Trimming removed 6 bases at V and 7 bases at J, with 22 bases between. The CDR3 has 16 amino acids. CDR3 loop: CSAIRDSGRSNSPLHF. DNA of the CDR3: TGCAGTGCCATCCGGGACTCAGGGCGATCCAATTCACCCCTCCACTTT.

This clonotype was observed many times. As DNA, the CDR3 is TGTGCCAGCAGCTTATCAGAAGGAGGGGGAGACGCCGGGGAGCTGTTTTTT. This gives the protein CASSLSEGGGDAGELFF. The chain joins TRBV7-2 to TRBJ2-2; the D call may be TRBD1 or TRBD2 (6 bases each). V lost 2 bases and J lost 6, with 19 bases in between. CDR3 size: 17 residues. Germline V gene sequence: CDR1 SGHTA, CDR2 FQGNSA.

This clonotype appeared a few times. The gene calls are TRBV4-1 and TRBJ2-2; TRBD1 matches at 8 bases. V trimming: 4 bases; J trimming: 0 bases; junction bases outside the gene matches: 4. This CDR3 comprises 16 residues. The V gene's germline CDR1 is MGHRA and CDR2 YSYEKL. The CDR3 sequence is CASSPRDRSNTGELFF. The CDR3 coding sequence is TGCGCCAGCAGCCCGCGGGACAGGTCGAACACCGGGGAGCTGTTTTTT.

This clonotype was picked up many times. The rearrangement joins TRBV6-5 to TRBJ2-3, with D hard to call. Germline lookup yields CDR1 MNHEY and CDR2 SVGAGI. The CDR3 extends over 14 amino acids. V lost 7 bases, J lost 6 bases, and 17 bases lay in between. CDR3 loop: CASKLGSLGDTQYF. In nucleotides, the CDR3 is TGTGCCAGCAAGTTAGGCAGCCTGGGGGATACGCAGTATTTT.

This clonotype was detected ten times or more. V usage is TRBV28 and J usage is TRBJ2-1; D might be TRBD1 or TRBD2, each matching 6 bases. The germline V gene encodes CDR1 MDHEN and CDR2 SYDVKM. V shed 3 bases and J shed 10 bases, with 19 bases lying between them. The CDR3 length is 15 residues. DNA of the CDR3: TGTGCCAGCAGTTTTCCTCGCCAGGGGAGGAGGGAGCAGTTCTTC. This codes for CASSFPRQGRREQFF.

This clonotype was detected many times. The chain couples TRBV24-1 to TRBJ2-3; 7 positions agree with TRBD1. This CDR3 comprises 16 residues. V trimming: 9 bases; J trimming: 6 bases; junction bases outside the gene matches: 17. From germline, CDR1 is KGHDR and CDR2 SFDVKD. CDR3 loop: CATRNRGLVAGDTQYF. The CDR3 coding sequence is TGTGCCACCCGAAATAGGGGGCTAGTAGCTGGCGATACGCAGTATTTT.